The TCR beta chain under discussion was sequenced for a study of blood T cell repertoires in COVID-19. As for the study in general: The samples span acute and convalescent COVID-19 from the United States, Italy and Spain. Sources were T cells, B-cell-depleted T cells, or PBMCs; the material itself was cDNA or gDNA.

V shed 3 bases, J shed 2 bases, and the junction held 2 bases outside the gene matches. CDR1 SGHVS and CDR2 FNYEAQ come from the germline V gene. The CDR3 sequence is 14 residues long. Per the study methods: Reference gene primer amplification yielded estimated nucleated cell counts. Sequencing used immunoSEQ multiplex PCR; TCRdb keeps in-frame clones, though not all of them. V, J and clone size are those of that table, while D and trimming were read from the DNA. The table shows approximately 110,000 clones, with around 90% occurring only once. The genes are TRBV7-6 and TRBJ2-3; TRBD2 aligns across 7 bases. What was sequenced was peripheral blood. The TCR comes from a woman in her fifties or sixties with acute or convalescent COVID-19. The CDR3 is CASSFGGITDTQYF. The CDR3, as DNA: TGTGCCAGCAGCTTCGGGGGGATCACAGATACGCAGTATTTT.